This passage covers 32 T cell receptor beta chains from one sample sequenced in a study of cytomegalovirus exposure and HLA in healthy donors. The study ran its PCR with 60 Vbeta and 13 Jbeta primers. TCRdb's table, derived via immunoSEQ multiplex PCR, lists solely in-frame clones and lacks some. The table records hundreds of thousands of clones, 60% to 80% of them present only once. Sequencing was carried out using PBMCs. The receptors shown here come from a male donor in good health and CMV-seronegative.

Comment on this clone: A junction boundary mismatches the germline segment, possibly from a read error. The rearrangement uses TRBV27 and TRBJ2-5; D gene uncertain. This CDR3 is 13 amino acids long. Germline V CDR1 and CDR2: MNHEY, SMNVEV (reference sequence). CDR3 in DNA: TGTGCCAGCAGTCCGTACCCTCAAGAGGCCCAGTACTTC. The encoded protein is CASSPYPQEAQYF.

In this sample, this clone turned up a few times. The chain combines TRBV6-4 with TRBJ2-1; 9 bases are a match to TRBD2. Germline CDR1 and CDR2: MRHNA and SNTAGT. This CDR3 has 14 residues. V dropped 8 bases and J dropped 4; count of bases not matched to a gene: 6. The CDR3 is CASSAGGDYNEQFF. CDR3 in DNA: TGTGCCAGCTCGGCGGGGGGGGATTACAATGAGCAGTTCTTC.

V and J are TRBV11-2 and TRBJ1-4, with TRBD1 as a possible D gene (5 bases). CDR3 length: 14 amino acids. V was shortened by 2 bases and J by 3 bases, with 7 bases between the two germline ends. CDR1 is SGHAT and CDR2 is FQNNGV in the germline V gene. CDR3 DNA sequence: TGTGCCAGCAGCTTAAGACAGCCTAATGAAAAACTGTTTTTT. This sequence encodes CASSLRQPNEKLFF.

The CDR3 nucleotides read TGTGCCATCAGTGAGTCCAACCAGGGGAAAGGGTACTTC. Encoded protein: CAISESNQGKGYF. The chain employs TRBV10-3 and TRBJ2-7; tentatively, D is TRBD1 (6 bases). The germline CDR1 and CDR2 sequences are ENHRY and SYGVKD. This CDR3 has 13 residues. The V end was cut by 0 bases, the J end by 12 bases, with 15 bases between.

This clone was seen only once. V and J are TRBV7-9 and TRBJ1-4; D is undetermined. The germline gives CDR1 SEHNR, CDR2 FQNEAQ (reference sequence). The ends were cut back, 6 bases at V and 5 bases at J, with 10 bases in the middle. CDR3 length: 13 amino acids. The CDR3 spells CASSRQGNEKLFF. CDR3 nucleotide sequence: TGTGCCAGCAGTCGACAAGGCAATGAAAAACTGTTTTTT.

The V gene is TRBV5-4, the J gene TRBJ2-4, with D maybe TRBD1 (5 bases). This CDR3 is built from 16 residues. CDR1 is SGHNT and CDR2 is YYREEE in the germline V gene (reference sequence). V was cut by 2 bases and J by 4 bases, with 16 bases left in between. CDR3 sequence reads: CASSLDTGNLKNIQYF. For the CDR3, the DNA is TGTGCCAGCAGCTTAGATACAGGAAATCTTAAAAACATTCAGTACTTC.

This chain uses TRBV6-1 with TRBJ2-7, with a weak D call TRBD1 (6 bases). The V end lost 9 bases, the J end lost 0 bases, and 15 bases lay between the germline ends. CDR1 is MNHNS, CDR2 SASEGT, per germline. The CDR3 covers 14 residues. The CDR3 region is CASGDILGSYEQYF. The DNA for the CDR3 is TGTGCCAGTGGGGACATTTTGGGCTCCTACGAGCAGTACTTC.

This clone has just a few counts. V is TRBV5-4 and J is TRBJ1-3; 7 bases are shared with TRBD1. CDR1 and CDR2 from the germline V gene are SGHNT and YYREEE (reference sequence). There are 15 residues in the CDR3. Losses at the gene ends were 3 bases for V and 0 bases for J; bases not matched to a gene: 3. CDR3 region: CASSSAGGSGNTIYF. The CDR3 DNA sequence: TGTGCCAGCAGCTCCGCAGGGGGCTCTGGAAACACCATATATTTT.

Turning to this clone: The limits of the CDR3 on the DNA are not certain, so only TCRdb's listed CDR3 is given. The chain is built from TRBV21-1 and TRBJ2-7; the table assigns TRBD2, which was not confirmed against the DNA. TRBV21-1 is classified as a pseudogene. The CDR3 is 18 residues long, ends included. CDR3 residues: CASSKVGAGTSGFYEQYF.

The chain recombines TRBV28 with TRBJ1-5; 12 bases align to TRBD1. This CDR3 has 17 residues. V dropped 6 bases and J dropped 0; count of bases not matched to a gene: 6. CDR1 and CDR2 (germline): MDHEN, SYDVKM. CDR3 residues: CASRGQGAFYSNQPQHF. The CDR3 DNA is TGTGCCAGCAGGGGACAGGGGGCCTTCTATAGCAATCAGCCCCAGCATTTT.

The chain carries TRBV14 and TRBJ1-1, with 12 bases lining up with TRBD1. After removal of 4 bases from V and 5 bases from J, the junction contained 5 bases not matched to a gene. The CDR3 totals 15 residues. CDR1 is SGHDN and CDR2 is FVKESK in the germline V gene. DNA of the CDR3: TGTGCCAGCAGCCGAGGGACAGGGGGCCGGACTGAAGCTTTCTTT. Translation gives CASSRGTGGRTEAFF.

Comments on this clone: Relative to the germline gene, one junction end is altered; a read error may explain this. V gene TRBV7-9 combines with J gene TRBJ1-1, with D possibly TRBD1 on 5 matching bases. Looked up from germline, CDR1 is SEHNR and CDR2 is FQNEAQ (reference sequence). CDR3 size: 12 residues. CDR3 coding DNA: TGTTCCAGCAGCTTAGAGGGGTCTGAAGCTTTCTTT. Its translation: CSSSLEGSEAFF.

The chain recombines TRBV5-6 with TRBJ2-3; 13 nucleotides line up with TRBD2. The J segment lost 1 base and the V segment lost 4 bases, leaving 3 bases of the junction unmatched. Germline V CDR1 and CDR2: SGHDT, YYEEEE. The CDR3 totals 16 residues. In DNA form, the CDR3 reads TGTGCCAGCAGCAAGGGACTAGCGGGGCGCACAGATACGCAGTATTTT. Its translation: CASSKGLAGRTDTQYF.

The chain employs TRBV9 and TRBJ1-1, with 7 bases that match TRBD1. CDR3 length: 16 residues. The ends lost 4 bases at V and 0 bases at J; junction bases unmatched: 9. Looked up from germline, CDR1 is SGDLS and CDR2 is YYNGEE. The CDR3 sequence is CASSRTGLPLNTEAFF. The CDR3 DNA is TGTGCCAGCAGCCGGACAGGCCTTCCTCTGAACACTGAAGCTTTCTTT.

This chain uses TRBV27 with TRBJ2-2; possibly TRBD1 for D (5 bases). This CDR3 has 14 amino acids. Germline CDR1 MNHEY, CDR2 SMNVEV (reference sequence). V was pared by 5 bases and J by 6 bases, with 13 bases between. This CDR3 reads CASSPTQGSGELFF. CDR3 nucleotide sequence: TGTGCCAGCAGTCCAACCCAGGGATCCGGGGAGCTGTTTTTT.

The gene calls are TRBV11-3 and TRBJ1-6, with D unresolved. V lost 4 bases and J lost 7, with 11 bases in between. The CDR3 is made up of 14 amino acids. Germline-derived CDR1 and CDR2 are SGHNT and YENEEA. As DNA, the CDR3 is TGTGCCAGCAGCTCCGACGGACTCAATTCACCCCTCCACTTT. Translated: CASSSDGLNSPLHF.

The V call is TRBV5-5, the J call TRBJ1-5; a weak D match, TRBD1 (6 bases). V was cut by 0 bases and J by 0 bases, with 7 bases left in between. This CDR3 has 15 residues. Germline V gives CDR1 SGHKS, CDR2 YYEKEE (reference sequence). The CDR3 loop is CASSLVDSSNQPQHF. The DNA of the CDR3 is TGTGCCAGCAGCTTGGTGGACAGTAGCAATCAGCCCCAGCATTTT.

The V and J genes are TRBV10-3 and TRBJ2-1; 9 nucleotides agree with TRBD2. J was trimmed by 0 bases and V by 2 bases; bases with no gene match: 8. Germline lookup yields CDR1 ENHRY and CDR2 SYGVKD. The CDR3 is 18 amino acids. CDR3: CAISEVLNSGSSYNEQFF. DNA of the CDR3: TGTGCCATCAGTGAGGTACTAAATAGCGGGAGCTCCTACAATGAGCAGTTCTTC.

The rearrangement uses TRBV27 and TRBJ1-5, with 7 bases aligning to TRBD1. CDR1 MNHEY and CDR2 SMNVEV come from the germline V gene (reference sequence). This CDR3 has 14 amino acids. With V trimmed by 6 bases and J by 4 bases, 6 bases remained unmatched. The CDR3 DNA follows: TGTGCCAGCAGCCACGGGGGACAGAATCAGCCCCAGCATTTT. This encodes CASSHGGQNQPQHF.

The rearrangement uses TRBV27 and TRBJ2-1, with D possibly being TRBD2 (7 bases). The V end was cut by 5 bases, the J end by 8 bases, with 22 bases between. Germline-derived CDR1 and CDR2 are MNHEY and SMNVEV (reference sequence). The length of the CDR3 is 16 residues. The DNA of the CDR3 is TGTGCCAGCAGTGGGGGGGGGTTGGGGGGGGCCTATGAGCAGTTCTTC. Its translation: CASSGGGLGGAYEQFF.

The chain joins TRBV6-5 to TRBJ2-7; 8 bases align to TRBD2. The CDR3 has 15 amino acids. V gave up 1 base and J gave up 4 bases; unmatched junction bases: 6. The V gene's germline CDR1 is MNHEY and CDR2 SVGAGI. The CDR3 nucleotides read TGTGCCAGCAGTTACTTGGCGGGGGGCGGATACGAGCAGTACTTC. Translated: CASSYLAGGGYEQYF.

The chain recombines TRBV4-3 with TRBJ2-7, with 8 positions matching TRBD2. V dropped 1 base and J dropped 2; count of bases not matched to a gene: 4. Per germline, CDR1 LGHNA and CDR2 YSLEER. The CDR3 totals 15 residues. The chain's CDR3 is CASSQGRGVTYEQYF. The CDR3 nucleotides read TGCGCCAGCAGCCAAGGGCGGGGGGTCACCTACGAGCAGTACTTC.

This clone has a single count. The rearrangement uses TRBV6-5 and TRBJ1-5; 8 bases are a match to TRBD1. In germline, CDR1 is MNHEY, CDR2 SVGAGI. This CDR3 is built from 15 residues. V dropped 2 bases and J dropped 5; count of bases not matched to a gene: 5. CDR3 residues: CASSYKTGVDQPQHF. The CDR3 region has the DNA TGTGCCAGCAGTTACAAGACAGGGGTGGATCAGCCCCAGCATTTT.

V and J are TRBV30 and TRBJ1-5; no clear D. CDR1 is GTSNPN, CDR2 SVGIG, per germline (reference sequence). The length of the CDR3 is 11 residues. Trimming shortened V by 0 bases and J by 12 bases, and 9 bases separated the two germline ends. CDR3 region: CAWSVGALQHF. CDR3 sequence (DNA): TGTGCCTGGAGTGTCGGAGCGCTCCAGCATTTT.

The V call is TRBV27, the J call TRBJ2-7; 9 bases line up with TRBD1. Germline V CDR1 and CDR2: MNHEY, SMNVEV (reference sequence). CDR3 size: 15 residues. With V trimmed by 5 bases and J by 5 bases, 10 bases remained unmatched. The CDR3 DNA reads as TGTGCCAGCAGTATAAAGGACAGGGGCAAGGACGAGCAGTACTTC. Its translation is CASSIKDRGKDEQYF.

The chain carries TRBV5-8 and TRBJ2-7; D is possibly TRBD1 (5 bases). Trimming cost V 4 bases and J 6 bases, with 11 bases left between them. Germline V gene sequence: CDR1 SGHTS, CDR2 YDEGEE. The length of the CDR3 is 12 residues. The CDR3 DNA reads TGTGCCAGCAGCGCGGACACAGGCGAGCAGTACTTC. Its translation is CASSADTGEQYF. Variable domain in full (rest from reference TRBV5-8 and TRBJ2-7): EAGVTQSPTHLIKTRGQQATLRCSPISGHTSVYWYQQALGLGLQFLLWYDEGEERNRGNFPPRFSGRQFPNYSSELNVNALELEDSALYLCASSADTGEQYFGPGTRLTVT.

The rearrangement uses TRBV4-3 and TRBJ2-1, with D possibly matching TRBD2 (5 bases). CDR3 length: 16 amino acids. Germline V gene data show CDR1 as LGHNA and CDR2 as YSLEER. V lost 0 bases to trimming and J lost 5 bases, with 14 bases between them. This chain's CDR3 is CASSQERWAGHNEQFF. The CDR3 region has the DNA TGCGCCAGCAGCCAAGAACGGTGGGCGGGCCACAATGAGCAGTTCTTC.

The chain is built from TRBV7-8 and TRBJ2-7; no clear D gene. The CDR3 spans 14 residues. V was clipped by 1 base and J by 0 bases, with 7 bases between them. CDR1 is SGHVS, CDR2 FQNEAQ, per germline. The CDR3 coding sequence is TGTGCCAGCAGCTTAGGACTCAGCTCCTACGAGCAGTACTTC. Protein product: CASSLGLSSYEQYF.

The chain is built from TRBV27 and TRBJ1-1; TRBD1 might be the D (5 bases). Per germline, CDR1 MNHEY and CDR2 SMNVEV (reference sequence). The V gene lost 8 bases and the J gene lost 4 bases, with 17 bases spanning the gap. The CDR3 totals 14 residues. CDR3: CASGPQGIGTEAFF. CDR3 bases: TGTGCCAGCGGACCGCAGGGTATAGGCACTGAAGCTTTCTTT.

The V and J genes are TRBV28 and TRBJ1-5; D is possibly TRBD1 (6 bases). V lost 7 bases and J lost 7, with 14 bases in between. The CDR3 is 13 amino acids. Germline CDR1 MDHEN, CDR2 SYDVKM. The CDR3 loop reads CASTISRGQPQHF. CDR3 nucleotide sequence: TGTGCCAGCACCATTTCCAGGGGACAGCCCCAGCATTTT.

This clone was seen just once. V and J are TRBV27 and TRBJ2-1; 11 bases fit TRBD2. Germline trimming cut 5 bases from V and 5 bases from J; bases unmatched to any gene: 8. Germline loops: CDR1 MNHEY, CDR2 SMNVEV (reference sequence). The CDR3 has 16 amino acids. The CDR3 DNA is TGTGCCAGCAGTCCCTTAGCGGGGGGGCCCCACAATGAGCAGTTCTTC. Protein sequence: CASSPLAGGPHNEQFF.

V gene TRBV14 combines with J gene TRBJ2-3; unclear D gene. Germline CDR1 reads SGHDN; CDR2 reads FVKESK. Trimming shortened V by 1 base and J by 2 bases, and 7 bases separated the two germline ends. The CDR3 loop spans 14 amino acids. The CDR3 region has the DNA TGTGCCAGCAGCCAAGTTCCTACCACAGATACGCAGTATTTT. Its protein is CASSQVPTTDTQYF.